A single sample is the source of the 3 T cell receptor beta chains below, sequenced in a study of beta chain features in type 1 diabetes. As every portion of the isolated RNA was reverse transcribed, the sequencing read expressed TCRB transcripts. Assay used: immunoSEQ multiplex PCR; TCRdb lists only in-frame clones, some missing. The sample has about 290,000 clones, under 8.5% seen once; the top ten hold under 1.3%. The material sequenced was central memory CD4+ T cells from blood. The receptors originated from a woman younger than 30 in good health.

This clone occurred many times. This chain connects TRBV28 to TRBJ2-1; perhaps D is TRBD1 or TRBD2 (5 bases each). The CDR3 is 13 amino acids. The germline gives CDR1 MDHEN, CDR2 SYDVKM. The germline V and J ends were trimmed by 4 bases and 13 bases, with 17 bases remaining between them. For the CDR3, the DNA is TGTGCCAGCAGTTATTTTGTGGGGACGAGCCAGTTCTTC. Translated: CASSYFVGTSQFF. The entire variable domain, with the rest obtained from reference TRBV28 and TRBJ2-1, is as follows: DVKVTQSSRYLVKRTGEKVFLECVQDMDHENMFWYRQDPGLGLRLIYFSYDVKMKEKGDIPEGYSVSREKKERFSLILESASTNQTSMYLCASSYFVGTSQFFGPGTRLTVL.

This clone was observed a handful of times. The V call is TRBV28, the J call TRBJ1-3, with D possibly TRBD1 on 6 matching bases. V gave up 4 bases and J gave up 4 bases, with 14 bases separating them. This CDR3 is built from 15 residues. CDR1 and CDR2 from the germline V gene are MDHEN and SYDVKM. The CDR3 spells CASSSTGTTGNTIYF. CDR3 DNA: TGTGCCAGCAGTTCGACCGGGACAACCGGAAACACCATATATTTT.

The chain couples TRBV5-1 to TRBJ2-5; D not resolved. The CDR3 loop spans 12 amino acids. The germline CDR1 and CDR2 sequences are SGHRS and YFSETQ. V was trimmed by 2 bases and J by 1 base, leaving 3 bases between them. CDR3 sequence: CASSFSQETQYF. The CDR3 DNA follows: TGCGCCAGCAGCTTCAGCCAAGAGACCCAGTACTTC.